This T cell receptor beta chain is drawn from a study of CD8 T cells in ankylosing spondylitis. Study-wide results and caveats: It appeared that ankylosing spondylitis blood was characterized by a TCR beta motif of several highly homologous variants.

About this clonotype itself: No antigen is known for it.

CDR1 and CDR2 from the germline V gene are LNHDA and SQIVND (reference sequence). J lost 10 bases, V lost 6 bases, and 13 bases had no gene match. The CDR3 runs to 15 residues. TCRdb recomputed calls from the 5' RACE reads with MiXCR, one row per CDR3 protein. This table holds 25,000 to 35,000 distinct CDR3 sequences, 12% to 15% found once. The chain carries TRBV19 and TRBJ2-1; 9 bases align to TRBD2. The clonotype comes from a male donor with ankylosing spondylitis or in good health (not recorded which). The material sequenced was blood. CDR3 nucleotides: TGTGCCAGTAGCACCTTAGCGGGAGAAGTCGGGGAGCAGTTCTTC. Its protein is CASSTLAGEVGEQFF.